The rows below give T cell receptor beta chains drawn from one sample of a study of OX40 agonist ivuxolimab in advanced cancers. Produced via immunoSEQ multiplex PCR; TCRdb's table is partial and in-frame only. The sample has approximately 90,000 clones, about 85% seen once. The sample here was CD4+ or CD8+ T cells sorted from blood, taken in a trial of the OX40 agonist ivuxolimab. The receptors were gathered from an adult with an advanced solid tumor such as melanoma, head and neck, liver or kidney cancer. Both conserved end residues are part of each CDR3. A D gene is named only where the DNA matches it firmly. A clone size is listed for some rows: how often the clone was seen (once, few, many), or a class if it is expanded.

j_call: TRBJ2-1; d_call: TRBD2; v_call: TRBV2; clone_size: .; cdr3_nt: TGTGCCGCGGACGGGAGGAGCTACAATGAGCAGTTCTTC; cdr3_aa: CAADGRSYNEQFF
j_call: TRBJ2-5; d_call: .; v_call: TRBV10-3; clone_size: .; cdr3_nt: TGTGCCATCGGAGGCTCAGGGGAGACCCAGTACTTC; cdr3_aa: CAIGGSGETQYF
j_call: TRBJ2-1; d_call: .; v_call: TRBV18; clone_size: .; cdr3_nt: TGTGCCAGCTCACCAGGGACTGCCAGCAATGAGCAGTTCTTC; cdr3_aa: CASSPGTASNEQFF
j_call: TRBJ1-2; d_call: .; v_call: TRBV5-8; clone_size: .; cdr3_nt: TGTGCCAGCAGCTTTAGTGGGTTTACCCATGGCTACACCTTC; cdr3_aa: CASSFSGFTHGYTF
j_call: TRBJ2-1; d_call: .; v_call: TRBV9; clone_size: .; cdr3_nt: TGTGCCAGCAGCGTAGCACGTAACAATGAGCAGTTCTTC; cdr3_aa: CASSVARNNEQFF
j_call: TRBJ2-5; d_call: .; v_call: TRBV1; clone_size: .; cdr3_nt: TGCACACCCAACAGAGGTCCATTCCAGTACTTC; cdr3_aa: CTPNRGPFQYF
j_call: TRBJ2-5; d_call: .; v_call: TRBV2; clone_size: .; cdr3_nt: TGTGCCAGCAGCCAACCGCGCGAACAAGAGACCCAGTACTTC; cdr3_aa: CASSQPREQETQYF
j_call: TRBJ2-1; d_call: TRBD2; v_call: TRBV7-3; clone_size: .; cdr3_nt: TGTGCCAGCAGCTTACGGGGGGAGTACAATGAGCAGTTCTTC; cdr3_aa: CASSLRGEYNEQFF
j_call: TRBJ2-3; d_call: TRBD2; v_call: TRBV12-5; clone_size: .; cdr3_nt: TGTGCTAGTACCGATCTGCGGGAGATCACAGATACGCAGTATTTT; cdr3_aa: CASTDLREITDTQYF
j_call: TRBJ2-7; d_call: .; v_call: TRBV7-8; clone_size: .; cdr3_nt: TGTGCCAGCAGCCCCCTCCGTCAGGGATCCTACGAGCAGTACTTC; cdr3_aa: CASSPLRQGSYEQYF
j_call: TRBJ2-3; d_call: TRBD1; v_call: TRBV28; clone_size: .; cdr3_nt: TGTGCCAGCAGTCTAAGCGGACAGGGGGATTTGCATACGCAGTATTTT; cdr3_aa: CASSLSGQGDLHTQYF
j_call: TRBJ2-1; d_call: .; v_call: TRBV5-6; clone_size: once; cdr3_nt: TGTGCCAGCAGCTTGTGGTCGGTCAATGAGCAGTTCTTC; cdr3_aa: CASSLWSVNEQFF
j_call: TRBJ2-3; d_call: TRBD2; v_call: TRBV4-2; clone_size: .; cdr3_nt: TGTGCCAGCAGTTCTGGGACTAGTAGAAGAGATACGCAGTATTTT; cdr3_aa: CASSSGTSRRDTQYF
j_call: TRBJ1-1; d_call: TRBD1; v_call: TRBV6-1; clone_size: .; cdr3_nt: TGTGCCAGCAGTGACCAAACAGGGGGCGCGTTTAGTATTGAAGCTTTCTTT; cdr3_aa: CASSDQTGGAFSIEAFF
j_call: TRBJ2-7; d_call: TRBD1; v_call: TRBV19; clone_size: .; cdr3_nt: TGTGCCAGTAGTAGAGGCGGACAGGCCCGGGGCTACGAGCAGTACTTC; cdr3_aa: CASSRGGQARGYEQYF
j_call: TRBJ2-5; d_call: .; v_call: TRBV7-2; clone_size: .; cdr3_nt: TGTGCCAGCAGCCATCTGAGGGCCCAGTACTTC; cdr3_aa: CASSHLRAQYF
j_call: TRBJ1-2; d_call: TRBD1; v_call: TRBV5-4; clone_size: .; cdr3_nt: TGTGCCAGCAGCTCGACAGGGGGCTATGGCTACACCTTC; cdr3_aa: CASSSTGGYGYTF
j_call: TRBJ2-1; d_call: TRBD2; v_call: TRBV7-6; clone_size: .; cdr3_nt: TGTGCCAGCAGCAAACCCGGGACTAGCGGGACGAGTGAGCAGTTCTTC; cdr3_aa: CASSKPGTSGTSEQFF
j_call: TRBJ2-3; d_call: TRBD2; v_call: TRBV7-6; clone_size: once; cdr3_nt: TGTGCCAGCAGCTTTTACCGGGAGGGTTCCACAGATACGCAGTATTTT; cdr3_aa: CASSFYREGSTDTQYF
j_call: TRBJ1-2; d_call: TRBD1; v_call: TRBV19; clone_size: once; cdr3_nt: TGTGCCAGTACCATGGACAGGCTTTATGGCTACACCTTC; cdr3_aa: CASTMDRLYGYTF
j_call: TRBJ2-1; d_call: .; v_call: TRBV19; clone_size: .; cdr3_nt: TGTGCCAGTAGTAATGACGTAAAGAGCTCCTACAATGAGCAGTTCTTC; cdr3_aa: CASSNDVKSSYNEQFF
j_call: TRBJ2-1; d_call: .; v_call: TRBV2; clone_size: .; cdr3_nt: TGTGCCAGCAGCGACTCCCGGGACGCGGAGCAGTTCTTC; cdr3_aa: CASSDSRDAEQFF
j_call: TRBJ2-2; d_call: .; v_call: TRBV25-1; clone_size: few; cdr3_nt: TGTGCCAGCAGTGATGAGAGGGGGTACACCGGGGAGCTGTTTTTT; cdr3_aa: CASSDERGYTGELFF
j_call: TRBJ2-3; d_call: .; v_call: TRBV7-2; clone_size: .; cdr3_nt: TGTGCCAGCAGCCTTCGAAGGGCAGATACGCAGTATTTT; cdr3_aa: CASSLRRADTQYF
j_call: TRBJ2-7; d_call: TRBD1; v_call: TRBV5-8; clone_size: .; cdr3_nt: TGTGCCAGCAGCCTATTTGGGTTCGGGACAGAGACCTACGAGCAGTACTTC; cdr3_aa: CASSLFGFGTETYEQYF
j_call: TRBJ2-1; d_call: .; v_call: TRBV18; clone_size: .; cdr3_nt: TGTGCCAGCTCACCAACTAGAGGGGCCTTCGACAATGAGCAGTTCTTC; cdr3_aa: CASSPTRGAFDNEQFF
j_call: TRBJ1-3; d_call: .; v_call: TRBV7-2; clone_size: once; cdr3_nt: TGTGCCAGCAGCCCCACATTCTACGGAAACACCATATATTTT; cdr3_aa: CASSPTFYGNTIYF
j_call: TRBJ2-7; d_call: .; v_call: TRBV28; clone_size: .; cdr3_nt: TGTGCCAGCAGTACCCGGGACATCGACTACGAGCAGTACTTC; cdr3_aa: CASSTRDIDYEQYF